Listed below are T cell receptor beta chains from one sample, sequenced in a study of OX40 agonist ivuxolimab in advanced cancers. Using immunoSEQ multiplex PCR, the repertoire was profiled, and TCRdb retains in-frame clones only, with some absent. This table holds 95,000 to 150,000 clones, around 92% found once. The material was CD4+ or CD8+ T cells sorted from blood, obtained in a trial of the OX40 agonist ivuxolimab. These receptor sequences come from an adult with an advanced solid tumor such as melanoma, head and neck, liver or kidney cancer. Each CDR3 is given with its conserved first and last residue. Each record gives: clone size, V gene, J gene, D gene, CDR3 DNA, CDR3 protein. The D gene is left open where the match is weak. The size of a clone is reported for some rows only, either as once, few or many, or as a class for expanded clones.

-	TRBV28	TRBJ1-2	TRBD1	TGTGCCAGCAGTTGGCTAGACAGGGGCAATGGCTACACCTTC	CASSWLDRGNGYTF
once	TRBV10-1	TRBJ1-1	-	TGCGCCAGCAGTGAAAACCTGAACACTGAAGCTTTCTTT	CASSENLNTEAFF
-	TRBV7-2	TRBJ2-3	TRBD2	TGTGCCAGCAGCTTAGACCTAGCGGGATCCACAGATACGCAGTATTTT	CASSLDLAGSTDTQYF
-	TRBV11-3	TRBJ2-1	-	TGTGCCAGCAGCTCCCACCGGGACCCCCAGAATGAGCAGTTCTTC	CASSSHRDPQNEQFF
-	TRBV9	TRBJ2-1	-	TGTGCCAGCAGCGTAGCCGCCAGGGGCAATGAGCAGTTCTTC	CASSVAARGNEQFF
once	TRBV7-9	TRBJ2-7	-	TGTGCCAGCAGCTTGTCAGGGGGGTACGAGCAGTACTTC	CASSLSGGYEQYF
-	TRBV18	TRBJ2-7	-	TGTGCCAGCTCACCACCGGACGGACTGACGAGCTCCTACGAGCAGTACTTC	CASSPPDGLTSSYEQYF
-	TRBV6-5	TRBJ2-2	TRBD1	TGTGCCATCGGGACAGGGAAGGGGACCGGGGAGCTGTTTTTT	CAIGTGKGTGELFF
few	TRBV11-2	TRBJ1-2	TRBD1	TGTGCCAGCAGCGGCGTAAGACAGGGAAACCCTGGCTACACCTTC	CASSGVRQGNPGYTF
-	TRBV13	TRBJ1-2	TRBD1	TGTGCCAGCAGCGACAGGGGCGGGAAAAACTATGGCTACACCTTC	CASSDRGGKNYGYTF
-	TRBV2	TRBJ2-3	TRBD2	TGTGCCAGCAGGACGGGGACTAGCGGGAGTTGGGGGACAGATACGCAGTATTTT	CASRTGTSGSWGTDTQYF
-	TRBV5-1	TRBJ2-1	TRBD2	TGCGCCAGCAGAGGCCTCCCGGGAGGCAATGAGCAGTTCTTC	CASRGLPGGNEQFF
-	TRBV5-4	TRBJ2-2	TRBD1	TGCGCCAGCAGCCAAGGGTGGGCAGGGGGCAACGGGGAGCTGTTTTTT	CASSQGWAGGNGELFF
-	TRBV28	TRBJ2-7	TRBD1	TGTGCCATCCGAGTTACCGGGACAGGGGGCCACGAGCAGTACTTC	CAIRVTGTGGHEQYF
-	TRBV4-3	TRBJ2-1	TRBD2	TGCGCCAGCAGCCAAGAAGGGGTAGCGGGAGATGAGCAGTTCTTC	CASSQEGVAGDEQFF
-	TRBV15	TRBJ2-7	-	TGTGCCACCAGCAGAGCGGGGCCGAACCCCTACGAGCAGTACTTC	CATSRAGPNPYEQYF
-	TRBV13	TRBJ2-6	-	TGTGCCAGCAGCTTTCCGGTCGGAAGGGGGGCAGGGGCCAACGTCCTGACTTTC	CASSFPVGRGAGANVLTF
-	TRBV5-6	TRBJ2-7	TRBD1	TGTGCCAGCAGCTTGGAGGGGACAGGGAGCTCCTACGAGCAGTACTTC	CASSLEGTGSSYEQYF
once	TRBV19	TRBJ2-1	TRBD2	TGTGCCAGTAGTATGAGGACTAGCGGGAGTTACAATGAGCAGTTCTTC	CASSMRTSGSYNEQFF
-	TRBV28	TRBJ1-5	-	TGTGCCAGCAGTTTTAATCAGCCCCAGCATTTT	CASSFNQPQHF
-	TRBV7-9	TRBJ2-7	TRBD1	TGTGCCAGCAGCTTAGGGACAGGAGCCTACGAGCAGTACTTC	CASSLGTGAYEQYF
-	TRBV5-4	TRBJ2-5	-	TGTGCCAGCAGCTTGGGCAGTCAAGAGACCCAGTACTTC	CASSLGSQETQYF
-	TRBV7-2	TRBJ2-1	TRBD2	TGTGCCAGCAGCTTAGCGTTAAGCGGGAATTTCAATGAGCAGTTCTTC	CASSLALSGNFNEQFF
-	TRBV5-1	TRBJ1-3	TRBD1	TGCGCCAGCAGTTCAGGACAGGCTCTTGGAAACACCATATATTTT	CASSSGQALGNTIYF
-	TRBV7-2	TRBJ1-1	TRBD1	TGTGCCAGCAGCTTGCAGGGGGGGAACTATGAAGCTTTCTTT	CASSLQGGNYEAFF
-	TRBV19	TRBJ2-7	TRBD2	TGTGCCAGTAGTATAAGCGGGGCCCGGGGGGACTACGAGCAGTACTTC	CASSISGARGDYEQYF
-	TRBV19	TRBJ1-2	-	TGTGCCAGCCAGGGAATTGAGGTTTATGGCTACACCTTC	CASQGIEVYGYTF
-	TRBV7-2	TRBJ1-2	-	TGTGCCAGCAGCACCCGAGCGGTTTTAGGTGGCTACACCTTC	CASSTRAVLGGYTF
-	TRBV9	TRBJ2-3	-	TGTGCCAGCAGCGTAGGGACGGCTAGCACAGATACGCAGTATTTT	CASSVGTASTDTQYF
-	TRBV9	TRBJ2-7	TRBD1	TGTGCCAGCAGCGCCCAATTAGGGACAGTACCCTACGAGCAGTACTTC	CASSAQLGTVPYEQYF
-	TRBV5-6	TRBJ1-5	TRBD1	TGTGCCAGCAGCTTTGGGACAGGGAATAATCAGCCCCAGCATTTT	CASSFGTGNNQPQHF
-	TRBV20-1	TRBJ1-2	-	TGCGGGGGGGGAGGAGACTATGGCTACACCTTC	CGGGGDYGYTF
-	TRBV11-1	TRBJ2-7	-	TGTGCCAGCAGCAGGGGAGGCTCCTACGAGCAGTACTTC	CASSRGGSYEQYF
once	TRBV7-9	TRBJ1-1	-	TGTGCCAGCAGCTTTGTCAAAGGCTTACCCGACCCTGAAGCTTTCTTT	CASSFVKGLPDPEAFF
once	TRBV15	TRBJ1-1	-	TGTGCCACCAGCATGAGGCAGGGGAACACTGAAGCTTTCTTT	CATSMRQGNTEAFF
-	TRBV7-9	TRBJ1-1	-	TGTGCCAGCAGCCCTGAGGGGGACACCACTGAAGCTTTCTTT	CASSPEGDTTEAFF
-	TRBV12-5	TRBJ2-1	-	TGTGCTAGTGGTTTGGACTTAAATGAGCAGTTCTTC	CASGLDLNEQFF
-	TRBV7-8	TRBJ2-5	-	TGTGCCAGCAGCTCTCCGGGACACAAGTACCAAGAGACCCAGTACTTC	CASSSPGHKYQETQYF
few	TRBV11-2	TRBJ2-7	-	TGTGCCAGCAGCCAGGACTCAACCTACGAGCAGTACTTC	CASSQDSTYEQYF
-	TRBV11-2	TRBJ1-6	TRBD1	TGTGCCAGCAGCCCACCCGGGACAGGGGGCACCTATAATTCACCCCTCCACTTT	CASSPPGTGGTYNSPLHF
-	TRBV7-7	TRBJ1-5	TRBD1	TGTGCTAGCACCGATAGGACAGGGTTACAGCCCCAGCATTTT	CASTDRTGLQPQHF
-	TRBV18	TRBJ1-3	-	TGTGCCAGCTCACCCTCGCATACCTCTGGAAACACCATATATTTT	CASSPSHTSGNTIYF
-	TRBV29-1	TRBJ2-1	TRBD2	TGCAGCGTGGGAAAACTAGCGGCCTCCTACAATGAGCAGTTCTTC	CSVGKLAASYNEQFF
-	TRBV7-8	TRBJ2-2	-	TGTGCCAGCAGCTCGTACACCGGGGAGCTGTTTTTT	CASSSYTGELFF
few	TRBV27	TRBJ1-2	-	TGTGCCAGCAGCCCAACAACAGGGCTTAGGGTGGGCACCTATGGCTACACCTTC	CASSPTTGLRVGTYGYTF